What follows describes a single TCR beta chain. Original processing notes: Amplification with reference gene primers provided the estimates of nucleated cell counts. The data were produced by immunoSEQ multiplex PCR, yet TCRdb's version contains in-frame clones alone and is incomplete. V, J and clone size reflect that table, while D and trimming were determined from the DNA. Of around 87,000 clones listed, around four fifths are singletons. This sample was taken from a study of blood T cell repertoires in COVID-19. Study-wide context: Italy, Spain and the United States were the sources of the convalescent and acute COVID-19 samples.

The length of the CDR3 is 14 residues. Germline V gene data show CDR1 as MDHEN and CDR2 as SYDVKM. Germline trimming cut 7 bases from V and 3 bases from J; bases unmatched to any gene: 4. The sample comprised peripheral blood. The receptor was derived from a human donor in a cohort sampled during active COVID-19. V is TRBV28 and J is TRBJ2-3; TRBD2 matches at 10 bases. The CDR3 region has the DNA TGTGCCAGCAAGGTACTAGCGGGAACAGATACGCAGTATTTT. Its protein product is CASKVLAGTDTQYF.